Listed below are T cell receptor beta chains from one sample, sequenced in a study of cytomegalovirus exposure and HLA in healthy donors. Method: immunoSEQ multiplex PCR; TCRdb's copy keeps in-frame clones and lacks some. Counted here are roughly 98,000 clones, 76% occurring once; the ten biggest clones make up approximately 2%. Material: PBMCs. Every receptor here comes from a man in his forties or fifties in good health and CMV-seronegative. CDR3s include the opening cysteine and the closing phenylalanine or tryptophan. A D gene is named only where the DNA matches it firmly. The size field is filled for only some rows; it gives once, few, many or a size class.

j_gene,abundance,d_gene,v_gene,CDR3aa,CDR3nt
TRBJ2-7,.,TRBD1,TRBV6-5,CASSFRQGSVEQYF,TGTGCCAGCAGTTTCCGACAGGGGTCGGTAGAGCAGTACTTC
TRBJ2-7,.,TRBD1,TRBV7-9,CSSSPRTGKNYEQYF,TGTTCCAGCAGCCCGCGGACAGGGAAAAACTACGAGCAGTACTTC
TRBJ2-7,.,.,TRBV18,CASSPGTWGEQYF,TGTGCCAGCTCACCCGGGACATGGGGCGAGCAGTACTTC
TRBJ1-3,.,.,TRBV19,CATSTGYCGNTIYF,TGTGCCACCTCAACAGGGTACTGTGGAAACACCATATATTTT
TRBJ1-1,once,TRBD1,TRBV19,CASSLTGGPVNTEAFF,TGTGCCAGTAGTTTGACAGGGGGCCCAGTGAACACTGAAGCTTTCTTT
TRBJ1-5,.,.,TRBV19,CASSIDRGGNQPQHF,TGTGCCAGTAGTATAGACCGGGGGGGCAATCAGCCCCAGCATTTT
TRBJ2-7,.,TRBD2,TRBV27,CASRGGLESYEQYF,TGTGCCAGCAGGGGGGGACTAGAGTCCTACGAGCAGTACTTC
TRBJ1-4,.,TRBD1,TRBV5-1,CASSATGVNEKLFF,TGCGCCAGCAGCGCGACAGGGGTTAATGAAAAACTGTTTTTT
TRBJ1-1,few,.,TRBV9,CASSDRGGEGQGAFF,TGTGCCAGCAGCGATCGAGGGGGGGAGGGCCAAGGAGCTTTCTTT
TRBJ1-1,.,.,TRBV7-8,CASSDTGNTEAFF,TGTGCCAGCAGTGATACAGGGAACACTGAAGCTTTCTTT
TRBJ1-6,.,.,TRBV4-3,CASSSGRQGGNSPLHF,TGCGCCAGCAGCTCCGGGCGGCAGGGAGGAAATTCACCCCTCCACTTT
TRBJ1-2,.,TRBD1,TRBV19,CASSTDRGAYGYTF,TGTGCCAGTAGTACCGACAGGGGCGCGTATGGCTACACCTTC
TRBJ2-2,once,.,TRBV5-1,CASSLARGTGELFF,TGCGCCAGCAGCTTGGCACGGGGTACCGGGGAGCTGTTTTTT
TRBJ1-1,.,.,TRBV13,CASSLLGGPIEAFF,TGTGCCAGCAGCCTACTCGGGGGGCCAATTGAAGCTTTCTTT
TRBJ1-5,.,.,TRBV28,CASSSLTLFASNQPQHF,TGTGCCAGCAGTTCCTTGACATTGTTTGCCTCCAATCAGCCCCAGCATTTT
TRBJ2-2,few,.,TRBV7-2,CASSLGSTTRSGELFF,TGTGCCAGCAGCTTAGGTAGTACGACTAGGAGCGGGGAGCTGTTTTTT
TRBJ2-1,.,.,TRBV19,CASSRVNEQFF,TGTGCCAGTAGTAGAGTAAATGAGCAGTTCTTC
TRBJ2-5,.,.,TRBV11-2,CASSLGRGFYQETQYF,TGTGCCAGCAGCTTAGGACGGGGGTTTTACCAAGAGACCCAGTACTTC
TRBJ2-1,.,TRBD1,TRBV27,CASSLIGQGALNEQFF,TGTGCCAGCAGTTTAATCGGACAGGGGGCGCTCAATGAGCAGTTCTTC
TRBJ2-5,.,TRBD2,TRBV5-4,CASSPLRGVRGGQETQYF,TGTGCCAGCAGCCCCCTCCGAGGGGTGCGGGGGGGTCAAGAGACCCAGTACTTC
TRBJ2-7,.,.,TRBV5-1,CASSMPSGRPYEQYF,TGCGCCAGCAGCATGCCTTCAGGGCGGCCCTACGAGCAGTACTTC
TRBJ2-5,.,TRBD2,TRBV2,CASRPGLAGETQYF,TGTGCCAGCAGGCCGGGACTAGCGGGAGAGACCCAGTACTTC
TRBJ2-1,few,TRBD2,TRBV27,CASSLRGREGFLHEQFF,TGTGCCAGCAGCCTCAGGGGACGGGAGGGCTTCCTGCATGAGCAGTTCTTC
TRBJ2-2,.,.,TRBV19,CASTKDRYTGELFF,TGTGCCAGTACCAAGGACAGATACACCGGGGAGCTGTTTTTT
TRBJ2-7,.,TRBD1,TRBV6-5,CASSLSGQGLHEQYF,TGTGCCAGCAGCCTGTCGGGACAGGGGTTGCACGAGCAGTACTTC
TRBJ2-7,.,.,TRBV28,CASSSGGADLVEQYF,TGTGCCAGCAGTTCAGGAGGAGCGGACTTGGTAGAGCAGTACTTC
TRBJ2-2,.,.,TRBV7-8,CASSLGGANTGELFF,TGTGCCAGCAGCCTGGGGGGAGCGAACACCGGGGAGCTGTTTTTT
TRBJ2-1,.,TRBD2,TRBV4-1,CASSPLAGGIYNEQFF,TGCGCCAGCAGCCCCCTAGCGGGGGGGATCTACAATGAGCAGTTCTTC
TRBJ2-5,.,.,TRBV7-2,CASSLARTSETQYF,TGTGCCAGCAGCTTGGCAAGAACATCGGAGACCCAGTACTTC
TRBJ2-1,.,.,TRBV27,CASSLWALSSYNEQFF,TGTGCCAGCAGTTTATGGGCGCTGAGCTCCTACAATGAGCAGTTCTTC
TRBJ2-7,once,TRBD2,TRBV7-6,CASSLWEGTYEQYF,TGTGCCAGCAGCTTATGGGAGGGGACCTACGAGCAGTACTTC
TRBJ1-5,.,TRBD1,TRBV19,CASSTGTASNQPQHF,TGTGCCAGTAGTACCGGGACAGCTTCCAATCAGCCCCAGCATTTT
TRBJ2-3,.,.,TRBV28,CASSTTGTGWATDTQYF,TGTGCCAGCAGTACAACTGGTACAGGATGGGCCACAGATACGCAGTATTTT
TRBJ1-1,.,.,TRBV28,CASSSGNTEAFF,TGTGCCAGCAGTTCGGGAAACACTGAAGCTTTCTTT
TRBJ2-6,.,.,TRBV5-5,CASSLRFRHSGANVLTF,TGTGCCAGCAGCTTGCGGTTCCGACACTCTGGGGCCAACGTCCTGACTTTC
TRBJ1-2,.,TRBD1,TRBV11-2,CASSPGTAYGYTF,TGTGCCAGCAGCCCCGGGACAGCCTATGGCTACACCTTC
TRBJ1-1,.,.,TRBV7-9,CASSFPEEGTEAFF,TGTGCCAGCAGCTTCCCCGAGGAGGGAACTGAAGCTTTCTTT
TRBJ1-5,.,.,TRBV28,CASSLEGRGYSNQPQHF,TGTGCCAGCAGTTTGGAGGGGCGGGGATATAGCAATCAGCCCCAGCATTTT
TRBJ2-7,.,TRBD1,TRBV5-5,CASSIDRVYEQYF,TGTGCCAGCAGCATTGACAGGGTCTACGAGCAGTACTTC
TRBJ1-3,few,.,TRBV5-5,CASSVIPGHQTNTIYF,TGTGCCAGCAGCGTAATCCCGGGACACCAAACGAACACCATATATTTT
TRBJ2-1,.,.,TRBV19,CASSHARYSYNEQFF,TGTGCCAGCAGTCACGCCAGGTACTCCTACAATGAGCAGTTCTTC
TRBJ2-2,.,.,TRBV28,CASTAYAGQENGELFF,TGTGCCAGCACCGCTTATGCAGGGCAGGAGAACGGGGAGCTGTTTTTT
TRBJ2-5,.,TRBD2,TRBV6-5,CASSYTAGVRETQYF,TGTGCCAGCAGTTACACAGCGGGAGTAAGAGAGACCCAGTACTTC
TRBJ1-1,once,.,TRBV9,CASSVTSHTEAFF,TGTGCCAGCAGCGTAACCAGTCACACTGAAGCTTTCTTT
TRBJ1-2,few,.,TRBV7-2,CASSPRGFRYTF,TGTGCCAGCAGCCCTAGGGGCTTTCGCTACACCTTC
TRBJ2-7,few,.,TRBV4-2,CASSQDWQGSSYEQYF,TGTGCCAGCAGCCAAGATTGGCAGGGTTCGTCCTACGAGCAGTACTTC
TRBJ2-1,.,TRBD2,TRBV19,CASSIVGSGESNEQLF,TGTGCCAGTAGTATAGTAGGTAGCGGGGAAAGTAATGAGCAGCTCTTC
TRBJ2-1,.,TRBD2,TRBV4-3,CASSQKRGGYYNEQFF,TGCGCCAGCAGCCAAAAGCGGGGGGGGTACTACAATGAGCAGTTCTTC
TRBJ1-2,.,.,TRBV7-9,CSSSLVSSGMDGYTF,TGTTCCAGCAGCTTAGTCTCCTCAGGGATGGATGGCTACACCTTC
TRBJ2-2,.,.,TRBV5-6,CASSLRGPGTGELFF,TGTGCCAGCAGCTTACGAGGGCCCGGCACCGGGGAGCTGTTTTTT
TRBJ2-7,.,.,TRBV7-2,CASSLVVSSLYEQYF,TGTGCCAGCAGCTTAGTGGTATCGTCCCTCTACGAGCAGTACTTC
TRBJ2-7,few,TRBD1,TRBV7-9,CASSLTSDRGGEQYF,TGTGCCAGCAGCCTCACTTCGGACAGGGGAGGCGAGCAGTACTTC
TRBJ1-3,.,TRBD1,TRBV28,CASSLVQPGQVKHTIYF,TGTGCCAGCAGTTTAGTCCAACCGGGACAGGTTAAACACACCATATATTTT
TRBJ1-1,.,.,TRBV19,CASSTTVDTEAFF,TGTGCCAGTAGTACGACAGTTGACACTGAAGCTTTCTTT